A single sample is the source of the 2 T cell receptor beta chains below, sequenced in a study of cytomegalovirus exposure and HLA in healthy donors. Vbeta (60) and Jbeta (13) primers were used in the PCR. Assay: immunoSEQ multiplex PCR; the TCRdb copy retains only in-frame clones and omits some. This sample lists about 200,000 clones; its ten largest clones have roughly 1.1%. The specimen was PBMCs. The source is a girl aged 2-10 years in good health and CMV-seropositive.

J is TRBJ2-7 and V is TRBV19, with TRBD2 matching over 8 bases. The CDR3 covers 15 residues. V shed 3 bases, J shed 6 bases, and the junction held 10 bases outside the gene matches. Germline V CDR1 and CDR2: LNHDA, SQIVND (reference sequence). DNA for the CDR3: TGTGCCAGTAGTATGCTGGGCGGGAGGCTCGTCGAGCAGTACTTC. It is translated as CASSMLGGRLVEQYF.

The gene calls are TRBV7-3 and TRBJ2-2; 13 positions match TRBD2. The junction had 10 bases not matched to a gene; V was cut back by 4 bases and J by 8 bases. In germline, CDR1 is SGHTA, CDR2 FQGTGA. The CDR3 is 17 amino acids. The CDR3 DNA follows: TGTGCCAGCAGCTCGGGACTAGCGGGACCGCTTGGGGGGGAGCTGTTTTTT. Protein: CASSSGLAGPLGGELFF.